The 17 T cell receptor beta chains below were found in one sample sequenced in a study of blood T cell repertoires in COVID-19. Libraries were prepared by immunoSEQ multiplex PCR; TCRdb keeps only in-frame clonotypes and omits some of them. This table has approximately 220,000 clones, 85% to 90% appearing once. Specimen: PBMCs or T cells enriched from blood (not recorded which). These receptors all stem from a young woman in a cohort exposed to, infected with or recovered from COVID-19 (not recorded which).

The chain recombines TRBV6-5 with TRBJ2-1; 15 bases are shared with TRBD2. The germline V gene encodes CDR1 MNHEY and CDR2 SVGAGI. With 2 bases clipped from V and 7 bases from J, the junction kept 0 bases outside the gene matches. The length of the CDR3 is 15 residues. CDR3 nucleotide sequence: TGTGCCAGCAGTTACGGGACTAGCGGGAGGAATGAGCAGTTCTTC. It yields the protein CASSYGTSGRNEQFF.

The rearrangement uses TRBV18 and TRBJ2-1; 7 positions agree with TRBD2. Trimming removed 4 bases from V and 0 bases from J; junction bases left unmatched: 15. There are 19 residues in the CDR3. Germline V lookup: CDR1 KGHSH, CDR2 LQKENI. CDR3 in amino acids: CASSRQRSSGRSSYNEQFF. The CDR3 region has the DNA TGTGCCAGCTCACGACAGAGAAGTAGCGGGCGAAGCTCCTACAATGAGCAGTTCTTC.

The chain's CDR3 is CASLQRNTEAFF. Written as DNA, the CDR3 is TGTGCCAGTTTACAGAGGAACACTGAAGCTTTCTTT. This chain joins TRBV2 and TRBJ1-1, with unresolved D. Trimming removed 9 bases from V and 1 base from J, with 9 bases in between. This CDR3 contains 12 residues. The germline gives CDR1 SNHLY, CDR2 FYNNEI. Using reference TRBV2 and TRBJ1-1 for the parts outside the CDR3, the full variable domain is EPEVTQTPSHQVTQMGQEVILRCVPISNHLYFYWYRQILGQKVEFLVSFYNNEISEKSEIFDDQFSVERPDGSNFTLKIRSTKLEDSAMYFCASLQRNTEAFFGQGTRLTVV.

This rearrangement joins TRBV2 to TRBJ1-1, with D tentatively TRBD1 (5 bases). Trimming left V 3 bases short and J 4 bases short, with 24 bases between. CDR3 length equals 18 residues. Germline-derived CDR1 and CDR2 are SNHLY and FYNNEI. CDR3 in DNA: TGTGCCAGCAGTGATGGGGGGTCGCGGGGGAGGAAGGGCACTGAAGCTTTCTTT. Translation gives CASSDGGSRGRKGTEAFF.

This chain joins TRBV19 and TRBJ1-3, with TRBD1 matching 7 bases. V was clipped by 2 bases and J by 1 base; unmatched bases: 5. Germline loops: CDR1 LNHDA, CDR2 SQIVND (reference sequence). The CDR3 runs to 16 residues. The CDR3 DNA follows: TGTGCCAGTAGTATACGACAGGGCATATCTGGAAACACCATATATTTT. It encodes CASSIRQGISGNTIYF.

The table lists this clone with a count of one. This CDR3 is CASSLGGASDTQYF. The CDR3 region has the DNA TGTGCCAGCAGCTTAGGGGGGGCGTCGGATACGCAGTATTTT. The chain couples TRBV7-3 to TRBJ2-3; a weak D match, TRBD2 (7 bases). V lost 2 bases and J lost 6, with 12 bases in between. The CDR3 length is 14 residues. The germline CDR1 and CDR2 sequences are SGHTA and FQGTGA.

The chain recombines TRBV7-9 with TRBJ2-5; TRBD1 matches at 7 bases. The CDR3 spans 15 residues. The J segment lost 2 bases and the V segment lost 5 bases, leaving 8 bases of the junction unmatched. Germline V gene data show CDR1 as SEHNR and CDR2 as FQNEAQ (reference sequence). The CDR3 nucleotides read TGTGCCAGCAGCAAGACAGGGAATCGGCAAGAGACCCAGTACTTC. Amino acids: CASSKTGNRQETQYF.

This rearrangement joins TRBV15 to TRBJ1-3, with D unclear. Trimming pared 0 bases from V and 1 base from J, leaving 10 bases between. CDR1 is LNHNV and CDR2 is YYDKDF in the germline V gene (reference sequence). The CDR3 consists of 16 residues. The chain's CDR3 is CATSRDRGSSGNTIYF. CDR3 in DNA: TGTGCCACCAGCAGAGATCGGGGATCGTCTGGAAACACCATATATTTT.

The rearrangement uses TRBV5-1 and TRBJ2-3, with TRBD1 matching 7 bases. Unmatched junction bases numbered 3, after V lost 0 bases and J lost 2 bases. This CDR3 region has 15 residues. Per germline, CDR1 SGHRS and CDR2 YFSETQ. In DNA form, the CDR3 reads TGCGCCAGCAGCTTGGGGGACAGCAACACAGATACGCAGTATTTT. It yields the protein CASSLGDSNTDTQYF.

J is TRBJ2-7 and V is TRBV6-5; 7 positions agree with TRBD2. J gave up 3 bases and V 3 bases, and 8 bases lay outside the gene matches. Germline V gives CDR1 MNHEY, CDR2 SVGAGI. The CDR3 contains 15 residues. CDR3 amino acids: CASSYGLGALYEQYF. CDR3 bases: TGTGCCAGCAGTTATGGACTAGGGGCACTCTACGAGCAGTACTTC.

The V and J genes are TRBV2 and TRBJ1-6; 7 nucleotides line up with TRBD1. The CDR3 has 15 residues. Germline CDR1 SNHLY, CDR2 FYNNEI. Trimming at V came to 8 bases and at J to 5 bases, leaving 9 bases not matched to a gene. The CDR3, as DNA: TGTGCCAGCGGATACAGGGGAGTCCATAATTCACCCCTCCACTTT. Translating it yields CASGYRGVHNSPLHF.

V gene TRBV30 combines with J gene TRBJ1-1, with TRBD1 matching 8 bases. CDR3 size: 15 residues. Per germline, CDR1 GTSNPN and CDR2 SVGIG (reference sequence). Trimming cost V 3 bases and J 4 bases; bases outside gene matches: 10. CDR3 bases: TGTGCCTGGAGAGAACTGGGACAGGTGGCCACTGAAGCTTTCTTT. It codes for CAWRELGQVATEAFF.

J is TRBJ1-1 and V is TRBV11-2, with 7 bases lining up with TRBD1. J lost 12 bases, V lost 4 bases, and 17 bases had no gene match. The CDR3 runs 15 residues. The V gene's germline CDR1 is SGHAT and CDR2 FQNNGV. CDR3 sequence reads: CASSSDYRAHRGTFF. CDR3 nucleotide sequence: TGTGCCAGCAGCTCTGATTACCGGGCCCACAGGGGAACTTTCTTT.

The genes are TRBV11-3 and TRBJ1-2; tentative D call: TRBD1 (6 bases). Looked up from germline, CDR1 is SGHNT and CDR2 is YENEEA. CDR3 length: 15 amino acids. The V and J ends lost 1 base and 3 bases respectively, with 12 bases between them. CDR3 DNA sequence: TGTGCCAGCAGCTTAGGCGGGGGCAGGGACTATGGCTACACCTTC. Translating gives CASSLGGGRDYGYTF.

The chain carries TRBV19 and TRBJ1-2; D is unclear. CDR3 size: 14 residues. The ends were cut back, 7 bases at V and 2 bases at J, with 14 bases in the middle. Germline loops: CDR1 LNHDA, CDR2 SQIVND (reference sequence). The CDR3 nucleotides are TGTGCCAGTATCAACGGGGAGTTCAACTATGGCTACACCTTC. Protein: CASINGEFNYGYTF.

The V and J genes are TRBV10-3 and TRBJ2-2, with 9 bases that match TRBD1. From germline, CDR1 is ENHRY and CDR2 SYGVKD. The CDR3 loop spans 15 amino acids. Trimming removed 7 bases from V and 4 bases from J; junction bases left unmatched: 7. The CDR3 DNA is TGTGCCATCAATATCGGGACAGGGCCCACCGGGGAGCTGTTTTTT. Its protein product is CAINIGTGPTGELFF.

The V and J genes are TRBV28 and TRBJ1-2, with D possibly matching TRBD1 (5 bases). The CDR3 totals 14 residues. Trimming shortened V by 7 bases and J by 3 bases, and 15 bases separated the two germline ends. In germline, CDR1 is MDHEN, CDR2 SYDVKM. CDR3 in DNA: TGTGCCAGCAACCGACAGTCTACGGACTATGGCTACACCTTC. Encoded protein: CASNRQSTDYGYTF.